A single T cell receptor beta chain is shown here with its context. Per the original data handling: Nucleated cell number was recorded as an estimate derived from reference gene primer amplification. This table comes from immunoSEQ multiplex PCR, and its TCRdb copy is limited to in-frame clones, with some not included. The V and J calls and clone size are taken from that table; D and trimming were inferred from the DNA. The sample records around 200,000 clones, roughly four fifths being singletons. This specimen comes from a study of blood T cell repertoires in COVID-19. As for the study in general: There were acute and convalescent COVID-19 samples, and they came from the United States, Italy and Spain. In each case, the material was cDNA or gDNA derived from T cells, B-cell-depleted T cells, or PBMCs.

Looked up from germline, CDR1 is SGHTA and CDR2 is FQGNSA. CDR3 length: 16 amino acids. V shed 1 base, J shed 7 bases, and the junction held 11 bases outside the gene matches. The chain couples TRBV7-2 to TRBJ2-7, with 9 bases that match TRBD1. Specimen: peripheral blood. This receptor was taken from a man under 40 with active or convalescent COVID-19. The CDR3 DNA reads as TGTGCCAGCAGCTTAGGAGCCCACAGGGGGCGCGGGGAGCAGTACGTC. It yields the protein CASSLGAHRGRGEQYV.